This T cell receptor beta chain was recovered during a study of shared clonotypes between healthy human individuals (dated by TCRdb to about 2020). The study in broad terms: A few men and two women, aged 18 to 49 years, made up the cohort. Libraries were prepared and TCR repertoires were sequenced by different laboratories using diverse techniques, in order to increase sequencing depth and limit assay-specific biases. Per donor, three plates each were used for CD4 naive and CD4 memory, two for CD8 naive, and one for CD8 memory. To estimate repertoire size and how much clonotype sharing occurs between individuals, the study deeply sequenced the blood TCR repertoires of roughly 5 healthy adults. Leukapheresis yielded between about 0.8 and 9.5 billion PBMCs per donor. Study-wide conclusions, independent of this receptor: Based on pairwise subsampling, the degree of clonotype sharing among donors was expected to be affected by sequencing depth. Across a few donors, about 5.2% of naive CD4, 3% to 4% of naive CD8, 2.3% of memory CD4, and roughly 0.4% of memory CD8 clonotypes were shared. The genetic and exposure-history diversity represented was limited by the small number of donors. Naive subsets generally had larger estimated clonotype richness than memory subsets. Rarefaction of sorted-subset datasets indicated incomplete sequencing despite the large sequencing depth. Compared with non-shared clonotypes, the clonotypes found in all four sorted-subset donors had higher generation probabilities. Sampling was restricted to blood, and TCR repertoires in tissue are likely to differ from TCR repertoires in blood.

CD8 naive samples were obtained by positive selection for CCR7 among CD45RO-negative cells, yielding a CD45RA+CCR7+ population from which TemRA cells were excluded. Donors were healthy HIV-negative adults with no recently reported acute infections or vaccinations. All donors were Caucasian adults living in Nashville, Tennessee, USA. Blood was obtained by leukapheresis, after which PBMCs were separated by Ficoll-Histopaque density gradient centrifugation and cryopreserved in liquid nitrogen vapor phase. Analytical flow cytometry was used to check the purity and quantity of every magnetically sorted T cell population. Genomic DNA was isolated from every sorted fraction and measured by UV absorbance on a Nanodrop 2000c. TCR CDR3 regions were amplified from genomic DNA by multiplex PCR using the deep immunoSEQ assay. Extracted genomic DNA from each cell subset was distributed evenly across all wells of several immunoSEQ 96-well plates, and each plate was treated as a replicate. For sorted subsets, about 200 ng genomic DNA, equal to about 30,000 T cell genomes, was loaded into each replicate PCR. The purified libraries were quantified using a Qubit 3.0 fluorometer, sized with a Bioanalyzer 2100, and then quantified again using the KAPA Library Quantification kit. Each immunoSEQ 96-well plate was sequenced on its own single-read 150-cycle Illumina NextSeq 550 flow cell. As for the authors' bioinformatics: Because the immunoSEQ output included only junctional sequences and no quality scores, the filtering could not be the same as the filtering used for full-length reads. Sequences were annotated with PyIR, a Python wrapper for IgBLAST v1.9, using IMGT germline references to assign V/J genes and CDR3. Reads were filtered out if the reads had weak V/J assignments (E-value above 1e-6), no CDR3, stop codons, out-of-frame junctions, or ambiguous translated residues. V3J clonotypes were defined by identical inferred V gene, J gene, and CDR3 amino acid sequence. Percentage overlap between repertoires was calculated by dividing the number of shared unique clonotypes by the size of the smaller repertoire. Three approaches were used to assess repertoire richness: RTK rarefaction, the Chao1 estimator, and Recon v2.1 estimates of unobserved clonotypes. Generation probabilities were computed with OLGA for all TCRbeta clonotypes obtained by the gDNA method from a few donors. TCRdb retrieved this table from immuneACCESS and kept in-frame rearrangements only. Not all clones are present; in checked studies, unresolved V genes account for under half, and no reason is known for the remainder. For V, J and clone size, that table is used; D and trimming come from the DNA. The sample table contains about 2.1 million clones; only one count was recorded for about 93% of them. The top ten hold roughly 1.7% of the sample.

V lost 4 bases and J lost 6 bases; the stretch between them is 22 bases long. The germline V gene specifies MDHEN as CDR1 and SYDVKM as CDR2. The CDR3 runs 17 amino acids, cysteine and phenylalanine included. Only the CDR3 region is kept as DNA, spanning 51 bases read in frame from base 1. As regards this clone: Its target antigen remains unknown. Base qualities are not at hand, and no much larger clone is one base apart.

This clonotype originated in a man between 18 and 29 years old in good health. Some clones in this sample may be carry-over from other donors' samples. The chain is encoded by TRBV28 joined to TRBJ1-5; matching of 6 bases hints at TRBD1 as the D gene. Source material: naive CD8+ T cells from PBMCs. The meaning of the sample's cell subset or site label: CD45RA+CCR7+. CDR3 sequence: CASSSPYRDTVRQPQHF. The nucleotides are TGTGCCAGCAGTTCCCCCTACAGGGACACTGTTCGTCAGCCCCAGCATTTT.